The table lists the clone carrying this TCR beta chain with a few counts. One end of the junction varies from germline; a read error may be responsible. This sample stems from a study of cytomegalovirus exposure and HLA in healthy donors. Study details: Among 150 million to 200 million T cells, an earlier analysis found about 100 million unique TCR beta sequences.

CDR1 and CDR2 from the germline V gene are SGHNT and YENEEA. The CDR3 is 14 residues long. In the PCR, 60 Vbeta and 13 Jbeta primers were used. Assay: immunoSEQ multiplex PCR; the TCRdb copy retains only in-frame clones and omits some. The sample includes about 90,000 clones, 78% of them seen just once. Participants comprised healthy donors of bone marrow. The receptor was derived from a woman between 40 and 55 years old in good health and CMV-seropositive. The sequencing input was PBMCs. The chain recombines TRBV11-3 with TRBJ1-2; 7 bases are a match to TRBD1. The CDR3 is CASSPTMRGDRLSF. CDR3 bases: TGTGCCAGCAGCCCAACAATGAGAGGGGACAGACTATCCTTC.